These 10 T cell receptor beta chains came from one sample sequenced in a study of Tregs in tolerant kidney transplant recipients. Clones were sequenced by immunoSEQ multiplex PCR, and TCRdb holds only the in-frame ones, with some missing. The repertoire holds 80,000 or so clones, with about 91% as singletons. Mixed chimerism was transient after nonmyeloablative marrow transplants from related graft donors. The specimen comprised CD4+ T cells from blood (PBMCs), sampled 24 months after the transplant. These receptors were collected from a human patient who received a combined kidney and bone marrow transplant. The graft donor may account for some of the T cells.

The chain is built from TRBV10-3 and TRBJ2-7, with TRBD2 matching over 10 bases. Losses at the gene ends were 4 bases for V and 0 bases for J; bases not matched to a gene: 12. This CDR3 contains 18 residues. The germline gives CDR1 ENHRY, CDR2 SYGVKD. CDR3 in DNA: TGTGCCATCAGTGTCACTCACGGTGCTAGCGGGAGCTCCTACGAGCAGTACTTC. Amino acid sequence: CAISVTHGASGSSYEQYF.

The chain recombines TRBV19 with TRBJ2-7, with 7 bases lining up with TRBD2. V was pared by 6 bases and J by 2 bases, with 1 base of the junction left unmatched. The CDR3 is made up of 12 amino acids. Per the germline V gene, CDR1 is LNHDA and CDR2 is SQIVND (reference sequence). In DNA, the CDR3 is TGTGCCAGTAGGGGGGGGGCCTACGAGCAGTACTTC. Translated: CASRGGAYEQYF.

In this sample, this clone turned up once. V and J are TRBV4-3 and TRBJ2-7; possible D gene TRBD2, 5 bases. The CDR3 loop spans 15 amino acids. Between the trimmed V and J ends, which lost 4 bases and 3 bases, there was a span of 16 bases. CDR1 is LGHNA and CDR2 is YSLEER in the germline V gene. The CDR3 coding sequence is TGCGCCAGCAGCCCCCGCGTGGAAGGGAGCTACGAGCAGTACTTC. This gives the protein CASSPRVEGSYEQYF.

With regard to this clone: Other DNA variants within this sample encode the same CDR3. The rearrangement uses TRBV7-2 and TRBJ2-2; D perhaps matches TRBD2 (6 bases). Trimming cost V 1 base and J 0 bases, with 9 bases left between them. The CDR3 totals 16 residues. Germline CDR1 and CDR2: SGHTA and FQGNSA. This chain's CDR3 is CASSLVGGANTGELFF. As DNA, the CDR3 is TGTGCCAGCAGCTTAGTGGGGGGAGCGAACACCGGGGAGCTGTTTTTT.

The J gene is TRBJ2-3, the V gene TRBV10-3; TRBD2 aligns across 8 bases. Per the germline V gene, CDR1 is ENHRY and CDR2 is SYGVKD. The J segment lost 4 bases and the V segment lost 6 bases, leaving 9 bases of the junction unmatched. There are 15 residues in the CDR3. The chain's CDR3 is CAIREAGEGADTQYF. The CDR3 bases are TGTGCCATCAGAGAAGCGGGAGAGGGTGCAGATACGCAGTATTTT.

This rearrangement joins TRBV27 to TRBJ1-1; TRBD1 matches 10 bases. This CDR3 has 15 amino acids. V lost 6 bases to trimming and J lost 10 bases; unmatched junction nucleotides: 14. Germline V gene sequence: CDR1 MNHEY, CDR2 SMNVEV (reference sequence). The CDR3 sequence is CASSEEGTGAVGAFF. In nucleotides, the CDR3 is TGTGCCAGCAGCGAAGAGGGGACAGGGGCCGTGGGAGCTTTCTTT.

In this sample, this clone turned up once. The chain uses TRBV18 and TRBJ1-4; 7 nucleotides match TRBD1. Trimming cost V 2 bases and J 6 bases; bases outside gene matches: 18. The germline V gene has CDR1 KGHSH and CDR2 LQKENI. This CDR3 is built from 19 residues. CDR3 nucleotide sequence: TGTGCCAGCTCACCAATTCGACAGGGCCGAAGGGGAAAATATGAAAAACTGTTTTTT. This gives the protein CASSPIRQGRRGKYEKLFF.

The chain links TRBV28 to TRBJ2-7; weak D call: TRBD1 (5 bases). Germline CDR1 is MDHEN and CDR2 is SYDVKM. The germline V and J ends were trimmed by 10 bases and 3 bases, with 19 bases remaining between them. The CDR3 spans 14 residues. The CDR3 loop is CATREPGRNYEQYF. CDR3 nucleotides: TGTGCCACCAGGGAACCAGGGCGTAACTACGAGCAGTACTTC.

The V and J genes are TRBV6-1 and TRBJ2-3; 11 bases agree with TRBD2. This CDR3 region has 14 residues. Per germline, CDR1 MNHNS and CDR2 SASEGT. V was clipped by 6 bases and J by 4 bases; unmatched bases: 3. The CDR3 DNA sequence: TGTGCCAGCAGCGAACTAGCGGGAGCAGATACGCAGTATTTT. Translating it yields CASSELAGADTQYF.

This clone was seen a few times. The chain carries TRBV10-3 and TRBJ1-3; possibly TRBD1 for D (5 bases). The CDR3 is 15 amino acids. Looked up from germline, CDR1 is ENHRY and CDR2 is SYGVKD. The ends were cut back, 2 bases at V and 2 bases at J, with 10 bases in the middle. CDR3 nucleotides: TGTGCCATCAGTGAGATTTTAGGGGCTGGAAACACCATATATTTT. It codes for CAISEILGAGNTIYF.